Following are 18 T cell receptor beta chains from one sample sequenced in a study of T cells in Graves' hyperthyroidism and ophthalmopathy. Researchers amplified the TCR beta CDR3 regions from RNA transcripts. RT-PCR in the first round (using the HTBI primer set) targeted the TCR CDR3. Each CDR3 protein gets one entry after TCRdb re-called the multiplex PCR reads with MiXCR. Of more than 550,000 distinct CDR3 sequences listed, 15% to 20% were seen once; the top ten hold roughly 16%. Sequences were obtained from blood. The origin of the receptors is a man in his forties or fifties with Graves' hyperthyroidism.

This clonotype was detected ten times or more. The CDR3 loop reads CASSLEPVLAGAGQETQYF. The CDR3 DNA is TGTGCCAGCAGCTTAGAACCGGTTCTAGCGGGAGCCGGCCAAGAGACCCAGTACTTC. The gene calls are TRBV7-2 and TRBJ2-5; 10 nucleotides line up with TRBD2. The CDR3 is 19 amino acids. J lost 1 base, V lost 1 base, and 12 bases had no gene match. Per the germline V gene, CDR1 is SGHTA and CDR2 is FQGNSA. The full variable domain, completed using reference TRBV7-2 and TRBJ2-5, is GAGVSQSPSNKVTEKGKDVELRCDPISGHTALYWYRQSLGQGLEFLIYFQGNSAPDKSGLPSDRFSAERTGGSVSTLTIQRTQQEDSAVYLCASSLEPVLAGAGQETQYFGPGTRLLVL.

Many counts were recorded for this clonotype. V usage is TRBV20-1 and J usage is TRBJ2-5, with D perhaps matching TRBD1 (5 bases). V was cut by 2 bases and J by 1 base, with 11 bases left in between. The length of the CDR3 is 14 residues. Germline CDR1 DFQATT, CDR2 SNEGSKA (reference sequence). The chain's CDR3 is CSARNFQGQETQYF. CDR3 nucleotides: TGCAGTGCTAGAAATTTCCAGGGCCAAGAGACCCAGTACTTC.

This sequence joins TRBV6-2 or TRBV6-3 and TRBJ2-3, with D uncertain. The germline V gene has CDR1 MNHEY and CDR2 SVGEGT. V was shortened by 6 bases and J by 0 bases, with 13 bases between the two germline ends. The CDR3 is 15 amino acids. CDR3 amino acids: CASRHVRSSTDTQYF. The CDR3 coding sequence is TGTGCCAGCAGGCACGTCCGTTCTAGCACAGATACGCAGTATTTT.

The table lists this clonotype with many counts. The chain combines TRBV19 with TRBJ1-5; 8 bases align to TRBD1. Germline CDR1 LNHDA, CDR2 SQIVND (reference sequence). V dropped 7 bases and J dropped 5; count of bases not matched to a gene: 10. The CDR3 has 15 residues. As DNA, the CDR3 is TGTGCCAGTATGCCCCGGCAGGGGGCACATCAGCCCCAGCATTTT. Its protein product is CASMPRQGAHQPQHF.

This clonotype was seen at least ten times. This chain links TRBV28 with TRBJ1-5; possibly TRBD1 for D (6 bases). The germline V gene has CDR1 MDHEN and CDR2 SYDVKM. Trimming shortened V by 4 bases and J by 0 bases, and 10 bases separated the two germline ends. CDR3 length: 15 residues. CDR3 residues: CASSSGVVSNQPQHF. In DNA form, the CDR3 reads TGTGCCAGCAGTTCAGGGGTGGTTAGCAATCAGCCCCAGCATTTT.

This clonotype was seen many times. The rearrangement uses TRBV27 and TRBJ2-3; D ambiguous. Germline CDR1 is MNHEY and CDR2 is SMNVEV (reference sequence). CDR3 length: 15 residues. Trimming pared 0 bases from V and 1 base from J, leaving 8 bases between. CDR3 sequence: CASSLSGGGTDTQYF. For the CDR3, the DNA is TGTGCCAGCAGTTTATCCGGCGGCGGCACAGATACGCAGTATTTT.

The chain combines TRBV19 with TRBJ2-7; TRBD2 matches at 9 bases. There are 15 residues in the CDR3. V shed 0 bases, J shed 3 bases, and the junction held 3 bases outside the gene matches. Germline V gives CDR1 LNHDA, CDR2 SQIVND (reference sequence). The CDR3 protein is CASSIEAGGRYEQYF. In nucleotides, the CDR3 is TGTGCCAGTAGTATAGAGGCGGGGGGGCGCTACGAGCAGTACTTC.

The table lists this clonotype with many counts. The chain carries TRBV11-2 and TRBJ1-2; weak D call: TRBD1 (6 bases). The germline CDR1 and CDR2 sequences are SGHAT and FQNNGV. The CDR3 is 14 amino acids. The V end was cut by 1 base, the J end by 8 bases, with 14 bases between. The CDR3 bases are TGTGCCAGCAGCTTAGGACACAGGGCGCGCGGCTACACCTTC. Its protein product is CASSLGHRARGYTF.

This clonotype occurred many times. This chain uses TRBV7-3 with TRBJ2-1, with no clear D. The CDR3 consists of 14 residues. Germline V gene data show CDR1 as SGHTA and CDR2 as FQGTGA. The germline V and J ends were trimmed by 6 bases and 5 bases, with 14 bases remaining between them. The CDR3 reads CASSIGFGNNEQFF. CDR3 bases: TGTGCCAGCAGTATAGGGTTTGGTAACAATGAGCAGTTCTTC.

There are many counts of this clonotype. The genes are TRBV11-1 and TRBJ1-1; D not certain. Trimming removed 0 bases from V and 7 bases from J, with 18 bases in between. This CDR3 has 16 amino acids. Germline V CDR1 and CDR2: SGHAT, FQDESV (reference sequence). The CDR3 loop is CASSLARTSSQNEAFF. In DNA form, the CDR3 reads TGTGCCAGCAGCTTAGCTCGAACTTCTAGCCAGAATGAAGCTTTCTTT.

This clonotype has a count of ten or more. The CDR3 region has the DNA TGTGCCAGCAGTCTCCTTACAGGGACTAATGAAAAACTGTTTTTT. This encodes CASSLLTGTNEKLFF. The chain carries TRBV28 and TRBJ1-4; TRBD1 might be the D (6 bases). Germline CDR1 is MDHEN and CDR2 is SYDVKM. CDR3 length: 15 residues. The V and J ends lost 5 bases and 2 bases respectively, with 12 bases between them.

This clonotype was observed a handful of times. The chain has TRBV20-1 and TRBJ2-1; 11 bases align to TRBD2. Germline CDR1 reads DFQATT; CDR2 reads SNEGSKA (reference sequence). The CDR3 sequence is 15 residues long. V lost 4 bases and J lost 3; bases outside the gene matches: 5. CDR3 DNA sequence: TGCAGTGCTACGACTAGCGGGATAGTCTACAATGAGCAGTTCTTC. Amino acid sequence: CSATTSGIVYNEQFF.

This clonotype was seen a few times. The chain uses TRBV25-1 and TRBJ1-1; 7 bases agree with TRBD1. Germline V gives CDR1 MGHDK, CDR2 SYGVNS. V lost 5 bases, J lost 5 bases, and 11 bases stayed unmatched. CDR3 length equals 15 residues. CDR3 DNA sequence: TGTGCCAGCAGTTCATCCAACAGGGGTCGGACTGAAGCTTTCTTT. This codes for CASSSSNRGRTEAFF.

About this clonotype: At one end the junction does not follow the germline gene, possibly because of a read error. V and J are TRBV28 and TRBJ1-4, with D perhaps TRBD1 (6 bases). The length of the CDR3 is 16 residues. Germline loops: CDR1 MDHEN, CDR2 SYDVKM. DNA of the CDR3: TGTGCCGGCAGTTCCACTGATTGGACAGCGGCTGAAAAACTGTTTTTT. This sequence encodes CAGSSTDWTAAEKLFF. Using reference TRBV28 and TRBJ1-4 for the parts outside the CDR3, the full variable domain is DVKVTQSSRYLVKRTGEKVFLECVQDMDHENMFWYRQDPGLGLRLIYFSYDVKMKEKGDIPEGYSVSREKKERFSLILESASTNQTSMYLCAGSSTDWTAAEKLFFGSGTQLSVL.

This chain uses TRBV30 with TRBJ2-5; 11 positions match TRBD2. From germline, CDR1 is GTSNPN and CDR2 SVGIG (reference sequence). The CDR3 consists of 15 residues. The trim removed 1 base at V and 5 bases at J, leaving 6 bases unmatched. Here the CDR3 reads CAWSELAGVGETQYF. CDR3 sequence (DNA): TGTGCCTGGAGTGAACTAGCGGGAGTTGGGGAGACCCAGTACTTC.

This clonotype was seen repeatedly, ten times or more. This chain uses TRBV7-6 with TRBJ2-1; TRBD2 aligns across 13 bases. The J segment lost 7 bases and the V segment lost 0 bases, leaving 6 bases of the junction unmatched. This CDR3 has 17 amino acids. CDR1 is SGHVS and CDR2 is FNYEAQ in the germline V gene. The chain's CDR3 is CASSLARLAGGSNEQFF. CDR3 nucleotide sequence: TGTGCCAGCAGCTTAGCGAGACTAGCGGGAGGCTCTAATGAGCAGTTCTTC.

This clonotype was seen repeatedly, ten times or more. The chain joins TRBV28 to TRBJ2-1; no definite D call. The CDR3 sequence is 16 residues long. V was cut by 6 bases and J by 7 bases, with 22 bases left in between. The germline CDR1 and CDR2 sequences are MDHEN and SYDVKM. The CDR3 nucleotides are TGTGCCAGCAGCTCAACCGGACCCGCACGTCGTAATGAGCAGTTCTTC. This sequence encodes CASSSTGPARRNEQFF.

This clonotype was counted between two and nine times. This clone may be a read error of a much larger clone one base away. This chain connects TRBV11-1 to TRBJ2-1; 7 positions agree with TRBD1. Per germline, CDR1 SGHAT and CDR2 FQDESV (reference sequence). This CDR3 is built from 14 residues. CDR3 sequence (DNA): TGTGCCAGCAGCTTGACAGGGCTTTACAATGAGCAGCTCTTC. Translation gives CASSLTGLYNEQLF.